This T cell receptor beta chain is from a study of cytomegalovirus exposure and HLA in healthy donors. Study results and limitations: Presence/absence analysis assumed near-uniform sequencing depth across donors. The authors confirmed in vitro that three CMV-associated chains were specific for CMV antigens.

On this clone itself: The antigen remains unidentified.

The study ran its PCR with 60 Vbeta and 13 Jbeta primers. Data came from immunoSEQ multiplex PCR; TCRdb stores just in-frame clones and leaves some out. This sample carries around 140,000 clones, with about 0.96% going to the ten biggest clones. The sequence came from a male donor in good health and CMV-seronegative. What was sequenced was PBMCs.

The CDR3 DNA reads as TGCAGCGTTGAGGTTAGAAGATATGGCTACACCTTC. It encodes CSVEVRRYGYTF. The chain employs TRBV29-1 and TRBJ1-2; D is ambiguous. The germline V and J ends were trimmed by 3 bases and 5 bases, with 10 bases remaining between them. Germline lookup yields CDR1 SQVTM and CDR2 ANQGSEA. The CDR3 extends over 12 amino acids.